Sequencing of this T cell receptor beta chain was carried out in a study of blood T cell repertoires in COVID-19. The germline gives CDR1 MDHEN, CDR2 SYDVKM. This CDR3 contains 12 residues. V was cut by 6 bases and J by 7 bases, with 12 bases left in between. Original handling: For nucleated cells, counts were estimated from reference gene primer amplification. TCRdb keeps only in-frame clones here, not all; method: immunoSEQ multiplex PCR. Clone size and the V and J calls come from that table; the DNA yielded D and trimming. The data show about 77,000 clones, 80% seen once. The TCR sequence derives from a woman aged 70 to 79 with acute or convalescent COVID-19. The chain joins TRBV28 to TRBJ1-2, with no clear D. The sequencing input was peripheral blood. For the CDR3, the DNA is TGTGCCAGCAGGTCCTCGAACACTGGCTACACCTTC. It encodes CASRSSNTGYTF.